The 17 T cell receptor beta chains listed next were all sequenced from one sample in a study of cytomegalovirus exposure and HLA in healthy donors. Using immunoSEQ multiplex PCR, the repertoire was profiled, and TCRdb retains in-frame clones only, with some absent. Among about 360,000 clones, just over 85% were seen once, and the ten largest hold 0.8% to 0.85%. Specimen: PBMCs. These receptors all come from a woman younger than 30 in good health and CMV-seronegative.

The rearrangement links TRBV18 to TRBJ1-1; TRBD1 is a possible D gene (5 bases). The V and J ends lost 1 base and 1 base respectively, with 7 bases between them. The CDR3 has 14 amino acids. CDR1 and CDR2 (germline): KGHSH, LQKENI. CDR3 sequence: CASSPQDTNTEAFF. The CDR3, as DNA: TGTGCCAGCTCACCACAGGACACGAACACTGAAGCTTTCTTT.

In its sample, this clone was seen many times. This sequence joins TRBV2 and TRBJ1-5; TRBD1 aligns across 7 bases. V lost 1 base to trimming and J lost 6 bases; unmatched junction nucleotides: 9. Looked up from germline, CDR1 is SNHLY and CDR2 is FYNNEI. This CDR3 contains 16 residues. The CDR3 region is CASSEEVQGGIQPQHF. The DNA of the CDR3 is TGTGCCAGCAGTGAAGAGGTTCAGGGGGGTATTCAGCCCCAGCATTTT.

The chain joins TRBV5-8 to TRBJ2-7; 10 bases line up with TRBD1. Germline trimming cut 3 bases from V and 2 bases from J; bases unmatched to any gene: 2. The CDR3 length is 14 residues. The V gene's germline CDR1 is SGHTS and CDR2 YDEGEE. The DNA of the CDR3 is TGTGCCAGCAGCTGGGGGACAGGGGCCTACGAGCAGTACTTC. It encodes CASSWGTGAYEQYF.

In DNA form, the CDR3 reads TGTGCCAGCAGCTATAGGGGCCTGACAGTACGGTCCTACAATGAGCAGTTCTTC. Protein sequence: CASSYRGLTVRSYNEQFF. V is TRBV7-9 and J is TRBJ2-1; D perhaps matches TRBD1 (5 bases). CDR1 and CDR2 (germline): SEHNR, FQNEAQ (reference sequence). The CDR3 spans 18 residues. Trimming took 4 bases from V and 1 from J, leaving 20 bases between them.

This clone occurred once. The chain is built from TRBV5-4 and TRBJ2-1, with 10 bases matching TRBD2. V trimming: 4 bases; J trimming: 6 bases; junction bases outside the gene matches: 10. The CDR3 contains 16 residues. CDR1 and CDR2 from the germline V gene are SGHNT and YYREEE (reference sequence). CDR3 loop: CASSPGGSGRANEQFF. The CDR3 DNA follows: TGTGCCAGCAGCCCCGGTGGCAGCGGGAGGGCCAATGAGCAGTTCTTC.

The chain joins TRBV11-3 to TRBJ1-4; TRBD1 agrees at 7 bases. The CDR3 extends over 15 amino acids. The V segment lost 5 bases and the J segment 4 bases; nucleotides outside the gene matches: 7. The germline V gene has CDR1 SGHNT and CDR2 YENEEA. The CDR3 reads CASSPRGQRNEKLFF. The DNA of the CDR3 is TGTGCCAGCAGCCCTAGGGGACAGCGTAATGAAAAACTGTTTTTT.

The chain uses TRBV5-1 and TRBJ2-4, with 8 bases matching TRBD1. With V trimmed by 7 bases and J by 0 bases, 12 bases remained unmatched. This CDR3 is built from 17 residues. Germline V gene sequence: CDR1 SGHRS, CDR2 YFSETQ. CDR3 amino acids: CASRTGYDGQAKNIQYF. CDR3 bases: TGCGCCAGCCGGACAGGGTACGATGGACAAGCCAAAAACATTCAGTACTTC. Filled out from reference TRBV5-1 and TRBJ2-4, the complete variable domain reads KAGVTQTPRYLIKTRGQQVTLSCSPISGHRSVSWYQQTPGQGLQFLFEYFSETQRNKGNFPGRFSGRQFSNSRSEMNVSTLELGDSALYLCASRTGYDGQAKNIQYFGAGTRLSVL.

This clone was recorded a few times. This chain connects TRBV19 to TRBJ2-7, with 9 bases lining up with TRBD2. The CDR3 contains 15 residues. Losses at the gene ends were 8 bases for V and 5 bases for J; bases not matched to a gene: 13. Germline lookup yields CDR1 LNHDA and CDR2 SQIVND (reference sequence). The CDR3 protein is CASATLASGNHEQYF. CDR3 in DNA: TGTGCCAGTGCTACTTTGGCTAGCGGGAACCACGAGCAGTACTTC.

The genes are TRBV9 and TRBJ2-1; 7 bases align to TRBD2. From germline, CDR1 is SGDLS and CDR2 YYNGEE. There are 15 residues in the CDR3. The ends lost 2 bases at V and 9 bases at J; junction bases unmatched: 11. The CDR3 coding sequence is TGTGCCAGCAGCGTGTTGGGAGGGGACTTACCTGAGCAGTTCTTC. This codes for CASSVLGGDLPEQFF.

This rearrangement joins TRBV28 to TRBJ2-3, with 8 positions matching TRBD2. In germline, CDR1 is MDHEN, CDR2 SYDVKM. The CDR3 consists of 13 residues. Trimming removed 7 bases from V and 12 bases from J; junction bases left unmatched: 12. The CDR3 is CASMGTLAGPQYF. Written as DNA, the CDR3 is TGTGCCAGCATGGGCACTTTAGCGGGGCCTCAGTATTTT.

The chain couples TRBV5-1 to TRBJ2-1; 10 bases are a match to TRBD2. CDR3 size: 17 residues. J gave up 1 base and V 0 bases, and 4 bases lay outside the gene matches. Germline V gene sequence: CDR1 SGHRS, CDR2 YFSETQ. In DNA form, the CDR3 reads TGCGCCAGCAGCTTGGATTTAGCGGGGGGTTCCTACAATGAGCAGTTCTTC. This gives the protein CASSLDLAGGSYNEQFF.

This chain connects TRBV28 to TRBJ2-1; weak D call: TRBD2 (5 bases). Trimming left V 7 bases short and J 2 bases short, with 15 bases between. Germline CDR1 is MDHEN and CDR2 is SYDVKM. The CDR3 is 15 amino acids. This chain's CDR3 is CASNARDVPYNEQFF. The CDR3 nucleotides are TGTGCCAGCAATGCTCGGGATGTGCCCTACAATGAGCAGTTCTTC.

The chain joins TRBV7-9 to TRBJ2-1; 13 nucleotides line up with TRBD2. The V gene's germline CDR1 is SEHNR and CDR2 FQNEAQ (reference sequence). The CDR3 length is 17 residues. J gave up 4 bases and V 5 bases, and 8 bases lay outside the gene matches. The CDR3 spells CASSSRTSGGNYNEQFF. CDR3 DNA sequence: TGTGCCAGCAGCAGCCGGACTAGCGGGGGTAATTACAATGAGCAGTTCTTC. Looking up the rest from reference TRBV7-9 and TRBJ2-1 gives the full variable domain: DTGVSQNPRHKITKRGQNVTFRCDPISEHNRLYWYRQTLGQGPEFLTYFQNEAQLEKSRLLSDRFSAERPKGSFSTLEIQRTEQGDSAMYLCASSSRTSGGNYNEQFFGPGTRLTVL.

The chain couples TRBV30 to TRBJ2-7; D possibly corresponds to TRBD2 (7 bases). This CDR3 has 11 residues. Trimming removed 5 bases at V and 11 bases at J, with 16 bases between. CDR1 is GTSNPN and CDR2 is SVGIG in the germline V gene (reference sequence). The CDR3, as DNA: TGTGCCTGGGGGGGGGCCGGGAGAGAGTACTTC. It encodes CAWGGAGREYF.

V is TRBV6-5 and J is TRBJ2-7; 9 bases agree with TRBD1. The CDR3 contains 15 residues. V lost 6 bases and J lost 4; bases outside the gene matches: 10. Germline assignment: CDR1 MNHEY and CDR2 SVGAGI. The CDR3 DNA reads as TGTGCCAGCAGCTGGTCCGGGACAGGGTCATACGAGCAGTACTTC. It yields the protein CASSWSGTGSYEQYF.

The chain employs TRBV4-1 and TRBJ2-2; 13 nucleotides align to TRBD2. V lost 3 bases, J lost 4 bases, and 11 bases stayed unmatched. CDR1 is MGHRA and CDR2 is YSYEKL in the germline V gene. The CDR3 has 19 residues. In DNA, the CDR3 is TGCGCCAGCAGCCACGCGGCCGGACTAGCGGGAGTACCCACCGGGGAGCTGTTTTTT. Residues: CASSHAAGLAGVPTGELFF.

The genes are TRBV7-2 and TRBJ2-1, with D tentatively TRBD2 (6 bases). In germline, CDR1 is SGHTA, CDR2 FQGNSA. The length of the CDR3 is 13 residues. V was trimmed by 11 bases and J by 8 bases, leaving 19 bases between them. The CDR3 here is CAGSGWASDEQFF. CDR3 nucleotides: TGTGCCGGAAGCGGGTGGGCGTCGGATGAGCAGTTCTTC.